The TCR beta chain under discussion was sequenced for a study of patients and donors after allogeneic stem cell transplantation. In TCRdb, the RT-PCR reads were re-called with MiXCR into one record per CDR3 protein. The data show about a million distinct CDR3 sequences, approximately 19% seen once. Trimming pared 2 bases from V and 2 bases from J, leaving 12 bases between. Germline values: CDR1 SGHTA, CDR2 FQGTGA. This CDR3 is built from 15 residues. The chain combines TRBV7-3 with TRBJ2-5; D remains ambiguous. The sample consisted of blood, either unsorted or a sorted T cell fraction (not recorded which). The TCR comes from a human donor who was either an allogeneic HSCT recipient or a stem cell or donor lymphocyte infusion donor (not recorded which). It is not recorded whose cells these are; they may come from a transplant donor. CDR3 bases: TGTGCCAGCAGCTTATCAAGACTGATTCAAGAGACCCAGTACTTC. It specifies CASSLSRLIQETQYF.